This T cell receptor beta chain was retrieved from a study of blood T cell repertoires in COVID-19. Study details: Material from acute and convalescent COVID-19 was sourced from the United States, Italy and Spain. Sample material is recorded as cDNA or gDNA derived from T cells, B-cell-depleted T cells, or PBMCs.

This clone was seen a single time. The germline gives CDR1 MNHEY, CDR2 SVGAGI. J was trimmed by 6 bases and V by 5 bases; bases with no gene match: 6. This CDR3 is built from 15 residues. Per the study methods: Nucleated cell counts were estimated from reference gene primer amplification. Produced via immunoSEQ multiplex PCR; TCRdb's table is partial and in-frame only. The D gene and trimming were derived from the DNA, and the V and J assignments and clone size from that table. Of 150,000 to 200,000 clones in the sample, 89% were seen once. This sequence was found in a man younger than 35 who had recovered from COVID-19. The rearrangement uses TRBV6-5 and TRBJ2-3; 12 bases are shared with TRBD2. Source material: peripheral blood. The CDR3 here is CASSRLAGVSDTQYF. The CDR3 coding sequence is TGTGCCAGCAGTAGACTAGCGGGAGTCTCTGATACGCAGTATTTT.